This T cell receptor beta chain is from a study of T cells in Graves' hyperthyroidism and ophthalmopathy. Study findings and constraints: Ophthalmopathy, as predicted by the model, came a median about six months after the prediction.

This clonotype has a count of ten or more. Antigen specificity is unknown. The CDR3 regions of TCR beta were amplified from RNA transcripts. The HTBI primer set was used in a first-round RT-PCR of the TCR CDR3. TCRdb re-analysed the multiplex PCR reads in MiXCR, keeping a single row per CDR3 protein. The data contain over 150,000 distinct CDR3 sequences, around 16% of them seen just once; the ten biggest clones take up roughly 55%. This CDR3 comprises 16 residues. The V and J ends lost 2 bases and 4 bases respectively, with 17 bases between them. Germline CDR1 reads SGHNT; CDR2 reads YENEEA. Sequenced material: blood. The chain links TRBV11-3 to TRBJ2-5, with D tentatively TRBD1 (5 bases). The sequence derives from a woman between 45 and 60 years old with Graves' hyperthyroidism. The CDR3 loop is CASSLIHSAGLETQYF. Here the CDR3 DNA reads TGTGCCAGCAGCTTAATACATTCGGCAGGGCTAGAGACCCAGTACTTC. Full variable domain (outside the CDR3, taken from reference TRBV11-3 and TRBJ2-5): EAGVVQSPRYKIIEKKQPVAFWCNPISGHNTLYWYLQNLGQGPELLIRYENEEAVDDSQLPKDRFSAERLKGVDSTLKIQPAELGDSAVYLCASSLIHSAGLETQYFGPGTRLLVL.